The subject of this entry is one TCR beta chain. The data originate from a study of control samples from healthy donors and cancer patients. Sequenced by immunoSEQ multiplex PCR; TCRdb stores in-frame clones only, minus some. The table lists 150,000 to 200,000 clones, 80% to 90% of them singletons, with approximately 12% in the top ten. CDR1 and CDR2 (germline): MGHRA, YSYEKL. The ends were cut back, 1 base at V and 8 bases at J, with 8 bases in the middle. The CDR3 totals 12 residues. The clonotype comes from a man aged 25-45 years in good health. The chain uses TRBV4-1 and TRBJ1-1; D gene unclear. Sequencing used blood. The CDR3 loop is CASSQVRVEAFF. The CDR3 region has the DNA TGCGCCAGCAGCCAAGTCCGAGTAGAAGCTTTCTTT.